Below, 29 T cell receptor beta chains from the same sample are listed, as sequenced in a study of cytomegalovirus exposure and HLA in healthy donors. The PCR made use of 60 Vbeta and 13 Jbeta primers. Generated by immunoSEQ multiplex PCR, the TCRdb table keeps only in-frame clones and is missing some. The sample holds 95,000 to 100,000 clones, roughly 74% seen once. The specimen was PBMCs. These receptors came from a woman between 35 and 50 years old in good health and CMV-seronegative.

The gene calls are TRBV6-1 and TRBJ2-5, with D perhaps matching TRBD1 (6 bases). V lost 7 bases, J lost 2 bases, and 14 bases lay in between. Germline-derived CDR1 and CDR2 are MNHNS and SASEGT. This CDR3 has 14 residues. The DNA for the CDR3 is TGTGCCAGCACCGAGGGGGTGAGGCAAGAGACCCAGTACTTC. Translation gives CASTEGVRQETQYF.

This chain joins TRBV27 and TRBJ2-7; 9 nucleotides align to TRBD1. The CDR3 totals 14 residues. Germline-derived CDR1 and CDR2 are MNHEY and SMNVEV (reference sequence). V was clipped by 5 bases and J by 2 bases; unmatched bases: 4. The CDR3 DNA is TGTGCCAGCAGTCGCGGACAGGGGACCTACGAGCAGTACTTC. Translating gives CASSRGQGTYEQYF.

The chain employs TRBV29-1 and TRBJ2-5; D not certain. The J call is in doubt because the DNA end fits TRBJ2-7 better. Germline CDR1 SQVTM, CDR2 ANQGSEA. The CDR3 is 11 amino acids. The CDR3 DNA sequence: TGCAGCGTAATCCAAATCTACGAGCAGTACTTC. Translating it yields CSVIQIYEQYF.

Worth noting for this clone: A read error may produce the germline difference seen at one junction end. This chain joins TRBV7-9 and TRBJ1-2, with 7 nucleotides matching TRBD1. The CDR3 runs to 13 residues. Germline V lookup: CDR1 SEHNR, CDR2 FQNEAQ (reference sequence). The chain's CDR3 is CSSSSGQVYGYTF. The CDR3 DNA sequence: TGTTCCAGCAGCTCAGGACAGGTCTATGGCTACACCTTC.

This chain joins TRBV19 and TRBJ1-1; 7 bases line up with TRBD1. Germline CDR1 is LNHDA and CDR2 is SQIVND (reference sequence). V dropped 5 bases and J dropped 7; count of bases not matched to a gene: 7. The CDR3 is 13 residues long. CDR3 amino acids: CASSGAGGHEAFF. DNA of the CDR3: TGTGCCAGTAGTGGAGCAGGGGGGCATGAAGCTTTCTTT.

The V and J genes are TRBV7-9 and TRBJ2-3; 11 bases agree with TRBD2. The CDR3 length is 18 residues. Germline V CDR1 and CDR2: SEHNR, FQNEAQ (reference sequence). The V and J ends lost 0 bases and 3 bases, in that order; junction bases with no gene match: 8. The CDR3 loop is CASSLAPGLAAITDTQYF. The CDR3 region has the DNA TGTGCCAGCAGCTTAGCGCCGGGACTAGCGGCCATAACAGATACGCAGTATTTT. Variable domain in full (rest from reference TRBV7-9 and TRBJ2-3): DTGVSQNPRHKITKRGQNVTFRCDPISEHNRLYWYRQTLGQGPEFLTYFQNEAQLEKSRLLSDRFSAERPKGSFSTLEIQRTEQGDSAMYLCASSLAPGLAAITDTQYFGPGTRLTVL.

The rearrangement joins TRBV15 to TRBJ2-3, with TRBD1 identical over 10 bases. CDR3 length: 14 amino acids. The germline gives CDR1 LNHNV, CDR2 YYDKDF (reference sequence). J lost 4 bases, V lost 3 bases, and 1 base had no gene match. The CDR3 loop is CATSRGQGSDTQYF. The CDR3 bases are TGTGCCACCAGCAGGGGACAGGGGTCAGATACGCAGTATTTT.

This clone was seen more than once but under ten times. The chain joins TRBV5-4 to TRBJ1-1; D gene ambiguous. Germline V gene lookup returns CDR1 SGHNT and CDR2 YYREEE (reference sequence). The V and J ends lost 0 bases and 7 bases respectively, with 10 bases between them. CDR3 size: 13 residues. The CDR3 reads CASSLERTSEAFF. CDR3 nucleotide sequence: TGTGCCAGCAGCTTGGAGCGTACAAGTGAAGCTTTCTTT.

This clone showed up just a few times. The V gene is TRBV28, the J gene TRBJ2-3; possible D gene TRBD1, 5 bases. V was trimmed by 2 bases and J by 2 bases, leaving 5 bases between them. This CDR3 has 13 residues. Germline CDR1 and CDR2: MDHEN and SYDVKM. The CDR3 loop is CASSLGATDTQYF. The CDR3 nucleotides read TGTGCCAGCAGTTTAGGGGCCACAGATACGCAGTATTTT.

This clone was recorded once. V gene TRBV5-4 combines with J gene TRBJ2-5; D is ambiguous. CDR3 length: 15 amino acids. Trimming stripped 0 bases from V and 2 bases from J, with 11 bases between. The germline V gene encodes CDR1 SGHNT and CDR2 YYREEE (reference sequence). In DNA, the CDR3 is TGTGCCAGCAGCTTGGTCTCATCGCTACAAGAGACCCAGTACTTC. Translation gives CASSLVSSLQETQYF.

The DNA for the CDR3 is TGCGCCAGCAGCCAAGATGCTGTTACAGGGGGCGCGTACACTGAAGCTTTCTTT. Its protein is CASSQDAVTGGAYTEAFF. The V and J genes are TRBV4-1 and TRBJ1-1; TRBD1 matches at 9 bases. Germline-derived CDR1 and CDR2 are MGHRA and YSYEKL. Trimming removed 0 bases from V and 3 bases from J; junction bases left unmatched: 11. This CDR3 contains 18 residues.

The V gene is TRBV30, the J gene TRBJ2-3, with D maybe TRBD2 (6 bases). Looked up from germline, CDR1 is GTSNPN and CDR2 is SVGIG (reference sequence). V was cut by 0 bases and J by 0 bases, with 16 bases left in between. This CDR3 has 17 residues. CDR3 amino acids: CAWSVGTSGLSTDTQYF. CDR3 coding DNA: TGTGCCTGGAGTGTAGGAACAAGCGGGCTCAGCACAGATACGCAGTATTTT.

This clone was seen a handful of times. This chain joins TRBV30 and TRBJ2-3, with no clear D. Germline CDR1 and CDR2: GTSNPN and SVGIG (reference sequence). Trimming stripped 4 bases from V and 3 bases from J, with 11 bases between. The CDR3 has 13 amino acids. CDR3 nucleotide sequence: TGTGCCTGGACCCCCCCTAAGACAGATACGCAGTATTTT. Translating it yields CAWTPPKTDTQYF.

The J gene is TRBJ1-1, the V gene TRBV5-5, with D possibly matching TRBD1 (6 bases). The V gene's germline CDR1 is SGHKS and CDR2 YYEKEE (reference sequence). The CDR3 has 15 residues. V was clipped by 0 bases and J by 3 bases, with 12 bases between them. The CDR3 region has the DNA TGTGCCAGCAGCTTGGATACAGGGATGGACACTGAAGCTTTCTTT. It encodes CASSLDTGMDTEAFF.

The chain uses TRBV28 and TRBJ2-5, with 11 nucleotides matching TRBD2. Gene TRBJ2-7 matches the end of the DNA better, so the J call may be wrong. The CDR3 loop spans 18 amino acids. Germline V gives CDR1 MDHEN, CDR2 SYDVKM. The CDR3 protein is CASTTKGLAGVPLYEQYF. The CDR3 DNA is TGTGCCAGCACGACTAAAGGACTAGCGGGCGTCCCTCTCTACGAGCAGTACTTC.

This CDR3 is CASSLTSRVGGSGGEQFF. CDR3 sequence (DNA): TGTGCCAGCAGCTTAACGTCACGGGTAGGGGGGTCGGGGGGTGAGCAGTTCTTC. The genes are TRBV7-3 and TRBJ2-1, with D possibly TRBD2 on 7 matching bases. Trimming pared 0 bases from V and 9 bases from J, leaving 24 bases between. There are 18 residues in the CDR3. Germline assignment: CDR1 SGHTA and CDR2 FQGTGA.

This chain links TRBV19 with TRBJ2-3; D is undetermined. Germline V gene sequence: CDR1 LNHDA, CDR2 SQIVND (reference sequence). Trimming shortened V by 6 bases and J by 0 bases, and 7 bases separated the two germline ends. The CDR3 runs to 13 residues. CDR3 sequence (DNA): TGTGCCAGTAGCGGGTCTAGCACAGATACGCAGTATTTT. Translating gives CASSGSSTDTQYF.

The chain is built from TRBV28 and TRBJ1-4, with 11 bases lining up with TRBD1. The junction had 8 bases not matched to a gene; V was cut back by 2 bases and J by 6 bases. The CDR3 contains 17 residues. Germline lookup yields CDR1 MDHEN and CDR2 SYDVKM. CDR3 sequence: CASSLPLPGQGDEKLFF. The CDR3 DNA is TGTGCCAGCAGTTTACCCCTACCGGGACAGGGGGATGAAAAACTGTTTTTT.

The V gene is TRBV19, the J gene TRBJ2-1; TRBD2 matches 13 bases. Germline V CDR1 and CDR2: LNHDA, SQIVND (reference sequence). The CDR3 length is 12 residues. The junction had 4 bases not matched to a gene; V was cut back by 5 bases and J by 15 bases. The CDR3 bases are TGTGCCAGTAGTGGACTAGCGGGGGTGGCGTTCTTC. Translated, it gives CASSGLAGVAFF. Filled out from reference TRBV19 and TRBJ2-1, the complete variable domain reads DGGITQSPKYLFRKEGQNVTLSCEQNLNHDAMYWYRQDPGQGLRLIYYSQIVNDFQKGDIAEGYSVSREKKESFPLTVTSAQKNPTAFYLCASSGLAGVAFFGPGTRLTVL.

The chain links TRBV14 to TRBJ2-5; 7 nucleotides line up with TRBD1. The DNA end is a closer match to TRBJ2-7, so the J assignment may be wrong. The CDR3 loop spans 14 amino acids. CDR1 is SGHDN, CDR2 FVKESK, per germline. CDR3 coding DNA: TGTGCCAGCAGCGAGGGACAGAGGTCCTACGAGCAGTACTTC. Its protein product is CASSEGQRSYEQYF.

The chain links TRBV28 to TRBJ1-1, with 7 bases lining up with TRBD1. Germline lookup yields CDR1 MDHEN and CDR2 SYDVKM. The CDR3 is 14 residues long. After removal of 6 bases from V and 4 bases from J, the junction contained 8 bases not matched to a gene. The CDR3 bases are TGTGCCAGCAGCCAGGGGGTCCCGGTCACTGAAGCTTTCTTT. Amino acids: CASSQGVPVTEAFF.

The chain employs TRBV4-1 and TRBJ2-7; 8 bases agree with TRBD1. Germline-derived CDR1 and CDR2 are MGHRA and YSYEKL. The junction had 4 bases not matched to a gene; V was cut back by 0 bases and J by 3 bases. This CDR3 has 15 residues. CDR3 nucleotides: TGCGCCAGCAGCCAAGATTGGACAGGGTTCTACGAGCAGTACTTC. This codes for CASSQDWTGFYEQYF.

This chain uses TRBV7-9 with TRBJ2-3, with TRBD2 matching 8 bases. The V segment lost 5 bases and the J segment 5 bases; nucleotides outside the gene matches: 12. Germline lookup yields CDR1 SEHNR and CDR2 FQNEAQ (reference sequence). The CDR3 is 16 amino acids. Here the CDR3 reads CASSRRLSGDLDTQYF. Written as DNA, the CDR3 is TGTGCCAGCAGCCGACGTCTTAGCGGGGACTTAGATACGCAGTATTTT. Filled out from reference TRBV7-9 and TRBJ2-3, the complete variable domain reads DTGVSQNPRHKITKRGQNVTFRCDPISEHNRLYWYRQTLGQGPEFLTYFQNEAQLEKSRLLSDRFSAERPKGSFSTLEIQRTEQGDSAMYLCASSRRLSGDLDTQYFGPGTRLTVL.

This clone showed up just once. The chain has TRBV12-5 and TRBJ2-6; D is ambiguous. CDR1 is LGHNT and CDR2 is FRNRAP in the germline V gene. Trimming took off 7 bases at V and 1 base at J, with 14 bases between the two ends. The CDR3 runs to 16 residues. The CDR3 DNA reads TGTGCTAGTGCCCCCTACGGTGTATCTGGGGCCAACGTCCTGACTTTC. Translated, it gives CASAPYGVSGANVLTF.

The gene calls are TRBV11-2 and TRBJ2-7, with 8 nucleotides matching TRBD1. Germline values: CDR1 SGHAT, CDR2 FQNNGV. This CDR3 contains 15 residues. Trimming took 1 base from V and 4 from J; bases not matched to a gene: 6. CDR3 loop: CASSLGTGGCYEQYF. The CDR3, as DNA: TGTGCCAGCAGCTTAGGTACAGGGGGTTGTTACGAGCAGTACTTC.

In this sample, this clone turned up a few times. This sequence joins TRBV30 and TRBJ1-2, with 10 bases that match TRBD1. The CDR3 is 15 residues long. Germline loops: CDR1 GTSNPN, CDR2 SVGIG (reference sequence). Unmatched junction bases numbered 12, after V lost 3 bases and J lost 8 bases. The CDR3 region has the DNA TGTGCCTGGAGCTGGGGGGGACAGGGGAGGGACGGCTACACCTTC. Protein sequence: CAWSWGGQGRDGYTF.

The rearrangement joins TRBV2 to TRBJ2-5, with 7 positions matching TRBD2. The J segment lost 4 bases and the V segment lost 3 bases, leaving 8 bases of the junction unmatched. CDR1 is SNHLY and CDR2 is FYNNEI in the germline V gene. This CDR3 comprises 15 residues. The CDR3 reads CASSEQGGEGETQYF. In DNA, the CDR3 is TGTGCCAGCAGTGAGCAAGGCGGGGAGGGAGAGACCCAGTACTTC.

The rearrangement joins TRBV10-3 to TRBJ2-7; tentative D call: TRBD1 (6 bases). Germline V gene lookup returns CDR1 ENHRY and CDR2 SYGVKD. The CDR3 runs 12 residues. V was cut by 8 bases and J by 5 bases, with 13 bases left in between. The CDR3 here is CAIQGSTDEQYF. The CDR3, as DNA: TGTGCCATCCAGGGGTCCACGGACGAGCAGTACTTC.

This chain uses TRBV6-1 with TRBJ2-7, with TRBD2 identical over 7 bases. Germline-derived CDR1 and CDR2 are MNHNS and SASEGT. The CDR3 sequence is 15 residues long. J was trimmed by 0 bases and V by 4 bases; bases with no gene match: 6. CDR3 region: CASSVGGLSSYEQYF. The CDR3 DNA is TGTGCCAGCAGTGTCGGGGGGTTGAGCTCCTACGAGCAGTACTTC.